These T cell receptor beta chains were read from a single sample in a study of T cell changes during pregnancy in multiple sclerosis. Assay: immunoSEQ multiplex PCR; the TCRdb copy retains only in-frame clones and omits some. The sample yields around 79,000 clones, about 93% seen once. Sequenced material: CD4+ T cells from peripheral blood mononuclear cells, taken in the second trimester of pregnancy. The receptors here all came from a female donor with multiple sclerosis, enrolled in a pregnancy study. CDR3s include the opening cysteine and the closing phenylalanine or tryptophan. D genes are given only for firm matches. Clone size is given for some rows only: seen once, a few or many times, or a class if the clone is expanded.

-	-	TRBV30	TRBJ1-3	CAWGEGSSGNTIYF	TGTGCCTGGGGGGAGGGGAGCTCTGGAAACACCATATATTTT
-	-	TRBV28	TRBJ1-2	CASTRQQGTLEGYGYTF	TGTGCCAGCACCCGCCAGCAGGGAACGCTGGAAGGGTATGGCTACACCTTC
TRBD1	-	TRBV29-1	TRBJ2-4	CSVGQGSNIQYF	TGCAGCGTGGGACAGGGGAGTAACATTCAGTACTTC
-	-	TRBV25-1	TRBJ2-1	CASTLMDEQFF	TGTGCCAGCACACTTATGGATGAGCAGTTCTTC
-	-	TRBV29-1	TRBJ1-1	CSVCMRKRNTEAFF	TGCAGCGTTTGTATGAGGAAGCGGAACACTGAAGCTTTCTTT
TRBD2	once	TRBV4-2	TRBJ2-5	CASSQDLGLAGSTTQYF	TGTGCCAGCAGCCAAGATCTTGGGCTAGCGGGATCAACGACCCAGTACTTC
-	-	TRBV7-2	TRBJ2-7	CASSLARGSPYEQYF	TGTGCCAGCAGCTTAGCTCGCGGTTCGCCCTACGAGCAGTACTTC
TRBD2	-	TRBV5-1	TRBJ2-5	CASTISGGDQETQYF	TGCGCCAGCACAATTAGCGGGGGGGACCAAGAGACCCAGTACTTC
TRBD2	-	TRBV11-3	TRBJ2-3	CASSESSGGGTDTQYF	TGTGCCAGCAGCGAATCTAGCGGGGGCGGCACAGATACGCAGTATTTT
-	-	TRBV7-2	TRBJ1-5	CASSLGRSNQPQHF	TGTGCCAGCAGCCTTGGGAGGAGCAATCAGCCCCAGCATTTT
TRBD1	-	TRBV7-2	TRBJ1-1	CASSLRWAGGVTEAFF	TGTGCCAGCAGCTTAAGGTGGGCAGGGGGCGTGACTGAAGCTTTCTTT
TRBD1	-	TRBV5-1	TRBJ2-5	CASSLATGVQETQYF	TGCGCCAGCAGCTTGGCAACAGGGGTCCAAGAGACCCAGTACTTC
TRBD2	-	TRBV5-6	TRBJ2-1	CASSGGLAGLRNEQFF	TGTGCCAGCAGCGGGGGACTAGCGGGCCTGAGGAATGAGCAGTTCTTC
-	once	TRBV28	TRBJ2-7	CASSRQGLGSYEQYF	TGTGCCAGCAGTAGACAGGGACTAGGCTCCTACGAGCAGTACTTC
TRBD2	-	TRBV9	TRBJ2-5	CASSVGLASGGETQYF	TGTGCCAGCAGCGTCGGTTTAGCTAGCGGGGGGGAGACCCAGTACTTC
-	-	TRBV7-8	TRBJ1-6	CASSLTQGVAPLHF	TGTGCCAGCAGCTTAACACAGGGAGTTGCACCCCTCCACTTT
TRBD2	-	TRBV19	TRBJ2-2	CASIGGRAGTGELFF	TGTGCCAGTATTGGGGGGAGGGCCGGGACCGGGGAGCTGTTTTTT
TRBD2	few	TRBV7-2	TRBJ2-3	CASSLVGGGVTDTQYF	TGTGCCAGCAGCTTAGTGGGCGGGGGGGTCACAGATACGCAGTATTTT
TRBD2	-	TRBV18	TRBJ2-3	CASSPRERELDTQYF	TGTGCCAGCTCACCGCGTGAGCGGGAGTTGGATACGCAGTATTTT
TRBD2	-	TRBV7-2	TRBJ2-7	CASSLTLLAGVYEQYF	TGTGCCAGCAGCTTAACGTTACTAGCGGGGGTCTACGAGCAGTACTTC
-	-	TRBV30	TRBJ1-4	CAWGNRREKLFF	TGTGCCTGGGGTAACAGGCGGGAAAAACTGTTTTTT
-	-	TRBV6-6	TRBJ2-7	CASSPDPAGTYEQYF	TGTGCCAGCAGTCCGGACCCGGCGGGAACCTACGAGCAGTACTTC
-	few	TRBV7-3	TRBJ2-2	CASSPSTLNTGELFF	TGTGCCAGCAGCCCCTCGACACTGAACACCGGGGAGCTGTTTTTT
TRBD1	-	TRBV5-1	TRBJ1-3	CASSYQLQGASGNTIYF	TGCGCCAGCAGCTACCAATTACAGGGGGCGTCGGGAAACACCATATATTTT
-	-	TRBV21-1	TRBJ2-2	CASSKVGRQGLTNTGELFF	TGTGCCAGCAGCAAGGTGGGGAGACAGGGCCTCACCAACACCGGGGAGCTGTTTTTT
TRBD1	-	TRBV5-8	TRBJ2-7	CASSRRDRSAYEQYF	TGTGCCAGCAGCCGCCGGGACAGGAGCGCCTACGAGCAGTACTTC
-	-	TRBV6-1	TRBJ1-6	CATLQGSYNSPLHF	TGTGCTACACTCCAGGGCTCCTATAATTCACCCCTCCACTTT